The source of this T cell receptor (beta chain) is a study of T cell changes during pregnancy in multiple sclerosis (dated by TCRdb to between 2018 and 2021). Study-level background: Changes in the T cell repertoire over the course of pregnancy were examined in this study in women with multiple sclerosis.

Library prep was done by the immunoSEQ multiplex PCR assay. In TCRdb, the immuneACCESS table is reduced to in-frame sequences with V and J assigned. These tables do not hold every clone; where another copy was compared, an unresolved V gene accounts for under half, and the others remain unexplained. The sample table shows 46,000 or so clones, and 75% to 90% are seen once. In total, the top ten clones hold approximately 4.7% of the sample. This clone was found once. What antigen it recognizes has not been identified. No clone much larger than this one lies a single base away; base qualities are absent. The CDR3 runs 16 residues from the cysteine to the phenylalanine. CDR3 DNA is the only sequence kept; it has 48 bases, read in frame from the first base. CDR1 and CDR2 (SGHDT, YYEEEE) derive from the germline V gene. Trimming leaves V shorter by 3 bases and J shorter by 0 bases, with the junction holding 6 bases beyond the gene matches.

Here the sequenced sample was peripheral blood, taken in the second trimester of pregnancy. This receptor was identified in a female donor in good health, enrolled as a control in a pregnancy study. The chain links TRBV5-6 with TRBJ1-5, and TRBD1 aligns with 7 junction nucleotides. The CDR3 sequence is CASSWRGQFSNQPQHF. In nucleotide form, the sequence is TGTGCCAGCAGCTGGAGGGGACAGTTTAGCAATCAGCCCCAGCATTTT.